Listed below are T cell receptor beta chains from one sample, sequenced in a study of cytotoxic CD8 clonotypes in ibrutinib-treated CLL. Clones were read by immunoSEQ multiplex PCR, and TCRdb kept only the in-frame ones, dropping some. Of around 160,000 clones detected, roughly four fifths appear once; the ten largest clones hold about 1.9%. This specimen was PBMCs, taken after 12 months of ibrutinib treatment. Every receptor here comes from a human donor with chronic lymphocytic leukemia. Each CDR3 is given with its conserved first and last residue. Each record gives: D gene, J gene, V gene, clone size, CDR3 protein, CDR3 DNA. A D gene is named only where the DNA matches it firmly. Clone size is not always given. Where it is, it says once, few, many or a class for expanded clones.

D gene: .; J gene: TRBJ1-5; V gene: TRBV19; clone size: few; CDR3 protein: CASEGTAYSNQPQHF; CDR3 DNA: TGTGCCAGCGAGGGGACGGCTTATAGCAATCAGCCCCAGCATTTT
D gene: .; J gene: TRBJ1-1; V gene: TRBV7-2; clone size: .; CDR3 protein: CASSPSARNTEAFF; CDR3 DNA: TGTGCCAGCAGCCCCTCGGCTAGGAACACTGAAGCTTTCTTT
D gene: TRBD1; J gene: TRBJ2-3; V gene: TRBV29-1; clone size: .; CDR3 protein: CSVLRAGTGGAFLGTDTQYF; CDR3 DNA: TGCAGCGTTCTAAGAGCCGGGACAGGGGGCGCCTTTCTTGGCACAGATACGCAGTATTTT
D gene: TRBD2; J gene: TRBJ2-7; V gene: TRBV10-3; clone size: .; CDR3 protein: CATYPGLAGDIHEQYF; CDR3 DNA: TGTGCCACTTATCCGGGACTAGCGGGAGATATTCACGAGCAGTACTTC
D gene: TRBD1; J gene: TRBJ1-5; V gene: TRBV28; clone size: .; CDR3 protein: CASSKTGGGNQPQHF; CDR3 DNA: TGTGCCAGCAGCAAGACAGGGGGTGGCAATCAGCCCCAGCATTTT
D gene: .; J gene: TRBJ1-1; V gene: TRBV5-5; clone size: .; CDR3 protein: CASSFERDSSTEAFF; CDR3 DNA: TGTGCCAGCAGCTTTGAACGGGATTCTAGCACTGAAGCTTTCTTT
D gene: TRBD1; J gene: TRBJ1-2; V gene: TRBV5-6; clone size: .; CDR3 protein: CASSYGTGGSNYGYTF; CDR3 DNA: TGTGCCAGCAGCTACGGGACAGGTGGTTCTAACTATGGCTACACCTTC
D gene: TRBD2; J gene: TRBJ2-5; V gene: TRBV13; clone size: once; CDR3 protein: CASSLLAGSGIETQYF; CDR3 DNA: TGTGCCAGCAGCTTATTGGCGGGGAGCGGGATAGAGACCCAGTACTTC
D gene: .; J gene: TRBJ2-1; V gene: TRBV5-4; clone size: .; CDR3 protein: CASSARARTNSYNEQFF; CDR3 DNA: TGTGCCAGCAGCGCCCGGGCGCGGACTAACTCCTACAATGAGCAGTTCTTC
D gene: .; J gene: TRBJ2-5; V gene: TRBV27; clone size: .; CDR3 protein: CATATDRETQYF; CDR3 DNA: TGTGCCACTGCGACAGACCGGGAGACCCAGTACTTC
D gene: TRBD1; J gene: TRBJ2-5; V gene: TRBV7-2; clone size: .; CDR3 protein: CASSLARTGVTETQYF; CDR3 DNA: TGTGCCAGCAGCTTAGCCCGGACAGGGGTGACGGAGACCCAGTACTTC
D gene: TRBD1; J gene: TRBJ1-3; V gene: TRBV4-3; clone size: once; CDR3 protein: CASSSDRGPGNTIYF; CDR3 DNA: TGCGCCAGCTCCTCCGACAGGGGGCCTGGAAACACCATATATTTT